The clone carrying this T cell receptor (beta chain) came up once. This sample is part of a study of shared clonotypes between healthy human individuals. Sequencing was performed with immunoSEQ multiplex PCR; in TCRdb, only in-frame clones are kept and a portion is missing. The data hold 2,500,000 or so clones, with around 94% observed a single time. V lost 4 bases, J lost 7 bases, and 8 bases stayed unmatched. This CDR3 is built from 14 residues. Germline V gene lookup returns CDR1 SGDLS and CDR2 YYNGEE. Sequenced material: naive CD4+ T cells sorted from blood. As for subset: CD45RA+ positively selected. This receptor was obtained from a man between 18 and 35 years old in good health. This chain connects TRBV9 to TRBJ1-5; 7 bases align to TRBD1. The CDR3 spells CASSQGQDWQPQHF. As DNA, the CDR3 is TGTGCCAGCAGCCAAGGACAGGATTGGCAGCCCCAGCATTTT.